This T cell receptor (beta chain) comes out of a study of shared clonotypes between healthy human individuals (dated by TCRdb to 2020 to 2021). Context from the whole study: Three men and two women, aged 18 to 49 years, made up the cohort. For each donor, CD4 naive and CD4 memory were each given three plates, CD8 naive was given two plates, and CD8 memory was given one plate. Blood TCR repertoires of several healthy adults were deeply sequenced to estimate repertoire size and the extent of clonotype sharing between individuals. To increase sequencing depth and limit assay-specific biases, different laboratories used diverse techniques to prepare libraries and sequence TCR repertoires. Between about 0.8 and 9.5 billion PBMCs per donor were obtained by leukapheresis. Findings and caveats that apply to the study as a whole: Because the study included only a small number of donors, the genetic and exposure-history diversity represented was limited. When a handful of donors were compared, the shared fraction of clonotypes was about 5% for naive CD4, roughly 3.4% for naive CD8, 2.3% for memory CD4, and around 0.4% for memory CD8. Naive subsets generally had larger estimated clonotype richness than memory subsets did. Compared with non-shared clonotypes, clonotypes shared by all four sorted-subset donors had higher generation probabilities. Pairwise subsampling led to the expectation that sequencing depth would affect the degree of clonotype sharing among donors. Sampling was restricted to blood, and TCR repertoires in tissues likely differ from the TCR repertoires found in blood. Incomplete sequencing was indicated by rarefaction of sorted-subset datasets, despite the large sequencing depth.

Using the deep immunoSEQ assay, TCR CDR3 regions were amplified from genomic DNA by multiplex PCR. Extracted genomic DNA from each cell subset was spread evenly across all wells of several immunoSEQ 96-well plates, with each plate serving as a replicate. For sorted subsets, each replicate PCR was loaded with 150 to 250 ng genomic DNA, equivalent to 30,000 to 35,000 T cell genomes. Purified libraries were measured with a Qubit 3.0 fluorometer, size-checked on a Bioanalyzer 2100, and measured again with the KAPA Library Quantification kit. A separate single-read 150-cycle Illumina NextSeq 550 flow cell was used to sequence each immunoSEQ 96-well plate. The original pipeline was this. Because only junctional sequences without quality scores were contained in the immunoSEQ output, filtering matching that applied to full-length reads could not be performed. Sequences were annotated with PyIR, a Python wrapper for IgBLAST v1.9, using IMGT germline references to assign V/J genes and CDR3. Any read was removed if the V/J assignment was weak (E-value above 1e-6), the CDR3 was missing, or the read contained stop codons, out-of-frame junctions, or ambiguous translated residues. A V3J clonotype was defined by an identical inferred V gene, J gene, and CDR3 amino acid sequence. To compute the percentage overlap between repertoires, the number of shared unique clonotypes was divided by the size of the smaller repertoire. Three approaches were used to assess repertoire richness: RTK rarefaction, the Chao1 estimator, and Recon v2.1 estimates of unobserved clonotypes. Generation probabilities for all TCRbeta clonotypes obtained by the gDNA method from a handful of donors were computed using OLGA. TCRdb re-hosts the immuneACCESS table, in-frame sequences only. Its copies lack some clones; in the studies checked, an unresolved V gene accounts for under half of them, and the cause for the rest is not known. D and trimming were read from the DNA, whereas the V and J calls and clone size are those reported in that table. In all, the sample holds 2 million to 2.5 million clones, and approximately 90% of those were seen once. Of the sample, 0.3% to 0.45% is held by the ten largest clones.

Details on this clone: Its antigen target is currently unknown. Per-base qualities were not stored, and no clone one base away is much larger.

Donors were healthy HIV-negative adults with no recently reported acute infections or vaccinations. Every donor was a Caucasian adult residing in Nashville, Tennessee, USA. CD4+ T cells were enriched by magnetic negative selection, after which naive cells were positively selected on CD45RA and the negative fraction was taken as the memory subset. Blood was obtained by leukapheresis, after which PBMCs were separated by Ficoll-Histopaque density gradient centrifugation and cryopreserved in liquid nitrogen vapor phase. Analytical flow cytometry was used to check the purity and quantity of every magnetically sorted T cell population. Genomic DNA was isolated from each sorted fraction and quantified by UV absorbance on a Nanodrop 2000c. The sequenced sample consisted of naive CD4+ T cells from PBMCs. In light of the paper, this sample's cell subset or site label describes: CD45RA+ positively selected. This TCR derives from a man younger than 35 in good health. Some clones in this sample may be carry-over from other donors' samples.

The CDR3 protein sequence reads: CASRLAAGVEQYF. The sequenced DNA: TGTGCCAGTAGGTTGGCAGCAGGGGTCGAGCAGTACTTC. This receptor chain uses TRBV19 and TRBJ2-7; a weak D assignment points to TRBD1 (6 bases agree). The germline V gene encodes CDR1 LNHDA and CDR2 SQIVND (reference sequence). V loses 6 bases of germline sequence and J loses 6 bases, and the interval between the two ends is 15 bases. From the cysteine through the phenylalanine, the CDR3 covers 13 amino acids. Solely the CDR3 DNA is kept, with 39 bases framed from the first base.